What follows are 21 T cell receptor beta chains derived from one specimen sequenced in a study of blood T cells in healthy people across ages. With a J-beta primer mix and a sample-barcoded 5' primer, a second PCR ran about 7 to 11 cycles. TCRdb processed the 5' RACE reads anew with MiXCR; each CDR3 protein has one entry. The table shows more than 450,000 distinct CDR3 sequences, with about 26% occurring only once. The same sample was also studied in work on T cells of mothers and their children.

The sample comprised blood. These receptor sequences come from a boy younger than 10 in good health.

This chain uses TRBV19 with TRBJ1-1; D is unclear. This CDR3 is 13 amino acids long. Trimming removed 0 bases from V and 1 base from J, with 3 bases in between. Germline CDR1 is LNHDA and CDR2 is SQIVND (reference sequence). The CDR3 region has the DNA TGTGCCAGTAGTATAGACAAGAACACTGAAGCTTTCTTT. Its protein is CASSIDKNTEAFF.

The CDR3 nucleotides read TGTGCCAGCAGTGAATCTTGGTCTGCTGGGGCCAACGTCCTGACTTTC. The encoded protein is CASSESWSAGANVLTF. V is TRBV2 and J is TRBJ2-6; D is uncertain. Trimming removed 2 bases at V and 2 bases at J, with 10 bases between. Germline CDR1 is SNHLY and CDR2 is FYNNEI. The CDR3 is 16 residues long.

This clonotype has a handful of counts. The V gene is TRBV20-1, the J gene TRBJ2-1; 8 bases match TRBD2. The germline CDR1 and CDR2 sequences are DFQATT and SNEGSKA (reference sequence). V lost 4 bases and J lost 0; bases outside the gene matches: 5. This CDR3 region has 15 residues. CDR3 in amino acids: CSAMGSGSSYNEQFF. The CDR3 bases are TGCAGTGCTATGGGAAGCGGGAGCTCCTACAATGAGCAGTTCTTC.

This clonotype has only a few counts. This rearrangement joins TRBV7-2 to TRBJ1-2; no reliable D call. Germline CDR1 is SGHTA and CDR2 is FQGNSA. V lost 5 bases and J 0 bases, leaving 10 bases between the germline ends. This CDR3 region has 14 residues. The CDR3 sequence is CASSLRIPNYGYTF. In DNA, the CDR3 is TGTGCCAGCAGCCTTAGGATACCTAACTATGGCTACACCTTC.

V gene TRBV18 combines with J gene TRBJ1-3, with no clear D. The germline gives CDR1 KGHSH, CDR2 LQKENI. V dropped 3 bases and J dropped 0 bases, with 12 bases sitting between them. The CDR3 consists of 16 residues. The CDR3 protein is CASSPVEKLSGNTIYF. The CDR3 coding sequence is TGTGCCAGCTCACCCGTCGAGAAGCTCTCTGGAAACACCATATATTTT.

The chain carries TRBV19 and TRBJ2-3; the match to TRBD2 covers 7 bases. The CDR3 runs 15 residues. From germline, CDR1 is LNHDA and CDR2 SQIVND (reference sequence). The ends lost 5 bases at V and 2 bases at J; junction bases unmatched: 7. The CDR3 loop reads CASSPSTSPTDTQYF. The CDR3 bases are TGTGCCAGTAGTCCATCGACTAGCCCCACAGATACGCAGTATTTT.

The genes are TRBV12-3 or TRBV12-4 and TRBJ2-1; 7 bases match TRBD2. CDR3 length: 16 residues. V trimming: 3 bases; J trimming: 6 bases; junction bases outside the gene matches: 11. The CDR3 DNA reads as TGTGCCAGCAGTTTTATTGACGGGGGGAGTGTCAATGAGCAGTTCTTC. It codes for CASSFIDGGSVNEQFF.

This clonotype came up a few times. Its ends do not fully match the called genes, so a read error is possible. This rearrangement joins TRBV7-2 to TRBJ2-5; 7 positions match TRBD1. CDR3 length: 13 residues. Germline CDR1 is SGHTA and CDR2 is FQGNSA. CDR3 sequence reads: CASSFYFDRVSLF. The CDR3 bases are TGTGCCAGCAGCTTCTACTTCGACAGGGTATCTCTCTTC.

This clonotype has just a few counts. This chain connects TRBV13 to TRBJ1-1, with 9 bases fitting TRBD1. Per the germline V gene, CDR1 is PRHDT and CDR2 is FYEKMQ (reference sequence). The CDR3 totals 14 residues. With V trimmed by 7 bases and J by 6 bases, 9 bases remained unmatched. In nucleotides, the CDR3 is TGTGCCAGCATCCGGTGGGACAGGGTTCCTGAAGCTTTCTTT. It is translated as CASIRWDRVPEAFF.

The chain is built from TRBV20-1 and TRBJ1-1; 10 bases match TRBD1. Germline V gene lookup returns CDR1 DFQATT and CDR2 SNEGSKA (reference sequence). V shed 5 bases and J 1 base; nucleotides not matched to a gene: 4. This CDR3 has 14 amino acids. The CDR3 loop is CSAEDRGQNTEAFF. The DNA for the CDR3 is TGCAGTGCTGAAGACAGGGGGCAGAACACTGAAGCTTTCTTT.

The chain carries TRBV7-9 and TRBJ1-4; 7 nucleotides align to TRBD1. This CDR3 region has 16 residues. From germline, CDR1 is SEHNR and CDR2 FQNEAQ (reference sequence). V was pared by 3 bases and J by 8 bases, with 12 bases of the junction left unmatched. CDR3 bases: TGTGCCAGCAGCTTCGCCGAGGGGGCACGGGGGGAAAAACTGTTTTTT. This codes for CASSFAEGARGEKLFF. The full variable domain, in which reference TRBV7-9 and TRBJ1-4 provide the parts outside the CDR3, is DTGVSQNPRHKITKRGQNVTFRCDPISEHNRLYWYRQTLGQGPEFLTYFQNEAQLEKSRLLSDRFSAERPKGSFSTLEIQRTEQGDSAMYLCASSFAEGARGEKLFFGSGTQLSVL.

This clonotype has more than one count but fewer than ten. The J gene is TRBJ2-3, the V gene TRBV7-9, with 10 bases fitting TRBD2. With 4 bases clipped from V and 1 base from J, the junction kept 2 bases outside the gene matches. Germline V gives CDR1 SEHNR, CDR2 FQNEAQ (reference sequence). CDR3 length equals 15 residues. The CDR3 bases are TGTGCCAGCAGCTACCTAGCGGGAGGCACAGATACGCAGTATTTT. It yields the protein CASSYLAGGTDTQYF.

There are a few counts of this clonotype. J is TRBJ2-3 and V is TRBV6-5; D call uncertain. The germline V gene has CDR1 MNHEY and CDR2 SVGAGI. Trimming pared 8 bases from V and 0 bases from J, leaving 9 bases between. This CDR3 has 13 amino acids. Here the CDR3 reads CASQRTSTDTQYF. CDR3 DNA: TGTGCCAGCCAAAGAACTAGCACAGATACGCAGTATTTT.

The chain employs TRBV20-1 and TRBJ2-3, with 9 bases identical to TRBD2. Germline lookup yields CDR1 DFQATT and CDR2 SNEGSKA (reference sequence). This CDR3 is built from 15 residues. The trim removed 5 bases at V and 2 bases at J, leaving 8 bases unmatched. The CDR3 nucleotides read TGCAGTGCTCTAGCGGGGACGTCTAACACAGATACGCAGTATTTT. Translating it yields CSALAGTSNTDTQYF.

V usage is TRBV7-2 and J usage is TRBJ2-7, with TRBD1 matching 9 bases. V trimming: 3 bases; J trimming: 3 bases; junction bases outside the gene matches: 6. Germline V gene sequence: CDR1 SGHTA, CDR2 FQGNSA. The CDR3 is 15 residues long. DNA of the CDR3: TGTGCCAGCAGCTTTTTTGGGACAGGGAACTACGAGCAGTACTTC. As protein: CASSFFGTGNYEQYF.

CDR3 loop: CASSRGRVPSSGNTIYF. The CDR3 DNA sequence: TGCGCCAGCAGCCGGGGACGAGTACCCTCCTCTGGAAACACCATATATTTT. The chain carries TRBV4-1 and TRBJ1-3; a possible D gene is TRBD1 (5 bases). Germline CDR1 and CDR2: MGHRA and YSYEKL. Trimming shortened V by 4 bases and J by 0 bases, and 16 bases separated the two germline ends. The CDR3 extends over 17 amino acids.

This chain links TRBV10-3 with TRBJ2-7; maybe TRBD1 (6 bases). V was cut by 6 bases and J by 0 bases, with 12 bases left in between. The CDR3 sequence is 14 residues long. Germline CDR1 and CDR2: ENHRY and SYGVKD. CDR3 loop: CAISTGTSSYEQYF. The CDR3 DNA reads TGTGCCATCAGCACCGGGACAAGCTCCTACGAGCAGTACTTC.

The chain is built from TRBV9 and TRBJ1-2; no clear D. V was pared by 3 bases and J by 4 bases, with 13 bases between. Germline V gives CDR1 SGDLS, CDR2 YYNGEE. The CDR3 totals 14 residues. CDR3 bases: TGTGCCAGCAGCGGGGATAGAAGCGGCTATGGCTACACCTTC. It yields the protein CASSGDRSGYGYTF.

This clonotype was seen a few times. J is TRBJ2-3 and V is TRBV11-2; D unclear. This CDR3 region has 12 residues. Germline loops: CDR1 SGHAT, CDR2 FQNNGV. V lost 5 bases and J lost 6, with 9 bases in between. Here the CDR3 reads CASSPGWDTQYF. DNA of the CDR3: TGTGCCAGCAGCCCGGGTTGGGATACGCAGTATTTT.

The chain links TRBV4-3 to TRBJ2-5, with D perhaps matching TRBD2 (5 bases). The germline V gene has CDR1 LGHNA and CDR2 YSLEER. Trimming took 0 bases from V and 5 from J, leaving 13 bases between them. The CDR3 extends over 15 amino acids. The CDR3 coding sequence is TGCGCCAGCAGCCAAGATTCCCAACGGAGGGAGACCCAGTACTTC. This codes for CASSQDSQRRETQYF.

This clonotype was seen only a few times. The genes are TRBV3-1 and TRBJ1-5, with D possibly TRBD1 on 6 matching bases. V was trimmed by 8 bases and J by 6 bases, leaving 14 bases between them. Germline V gives CDR1 LGHDT, CDR2 YNNKEL (reference sequence). This CDR3 region has 13 residues. The CDR3 protein is CASQGHGGQPQHF. CDR3 sequence (DNA): TGTGCCAGCCAGGGGCACGGTGGTCAGCCCCAGCATTTT.